Listed below are T cell receptor beta chains from one sample, sequenced in a study of cytomegalovirus exposure and HLA in healthy donors. Data came from immunoSEQ multiplex PCR; TCRdb stores just in-frame clones and leaves some out. The data show some 100,000 clones, more than 60% seen once. The sequenced material came from PBMCs. The receptor set was obtained from a woman under 30 in good health and CMV-seropositive. The CDR3 runs from the conserved cysteine through the conserved F or W. D genes are given only for firm matches. Some rows have no size entry. The others give once, few or many, or a class for an expanded clone.

TRBV18,TRBJ2-3,-,-,TGTGCCAGCTCACCACCGGCGCGGGAATGGGATACGCAGTATTTT,CASSPPAREWDTQYF
TRBV6-6,TRBJ2-7,-,-,TGTGCCAGCAGTTACGAGTCCTACGAGCAGTACTTC,CASSYESYEQYF
TRBV7-2,TRBJ2-5,-,TRBD2,TGTGCCAGCAGCCAGACTAGCGGGACACAAGAGACCCAGTACTTC,CASSQTSGTQETQYF
TRBV10-3,TRBJ2-2,-,TRBD2,TGTGCCATCAGCCAGGGACTAGCCAGCGGGGAGCTGTTTTTT,CAISQGLASGELFF
TRBV6-5,TRBJ2-4,-,TRBD2,TGTGCCAGCAGATCCCCTAGCGGGGGGATAAACATTCAGTACTTC,CASRSPSGGINIQYF
TRBV27,TRBJ2-5,-,TRBD2,TGTGCCAGCCGAGGACTAGGACAAGAGACCCAGTACTTC,CASRGLGQETQYF
TRBV2,TRBJ2-7,few,TRBD1,TGTGCCAGCAGACGAGATACAGGGGGTTTCTACGAGCAGTACTTC,CASRRDTGGFYEQYF
TRBV5-8,TRBJ1-6,few,-,TGTGCCAGCAGCTTGGGACAGGCCGATTCACCCCTCCACTTT,CASSLGQADSPLHF
TRBV9,TRBJ2-7,-,TRBD1,TGTGCCAGCAGCGTATCACAGGGGGCCTACGAGCAGTACTTC,CASSVSQGAYEQYF
TRBV29-1,TRBJ2-1,-,TRBD2,TGCAGCGTTGGGAGGCTAGCGGGATCGGATGAGCAGTTCTTC,CSVGRLAGSDEQFF
TRBV29-1,TRBJ1-2,-,-,TGCAGCGTTGGAGACGATGGCTACACCTTC,CSVGDDGYTF
TRBV28,TRBJ1-2,-,-,TGTGCCAGCAGTTCGCGGGTCCGGGGCTACACCTTC,CASSSRVRGYTF
TRBV5-4,TRBJ2-3,-,TRBD2,TGTGCCAGCAGCGCACCGGGACTAGCGGGAGGGCCGGCAGATACGCAGTATTTT,CASSAPGLAGGPADTQYF
TRBV27,TRBJ2-1,-,-,TGTGCCAGCCGTGAACGGGTTGGTGAGCAGTTCTTC,CASRERVGEQFF
TRBV11-2,TRBJ2-1,-,-,TGTGCCAGCAGCTTACCATTAACAGGGGGGGGCGAGCAGTTCTTC,CASSLPLTGGGEQFF
TRBV28,TRBJ2-7,-,TRBD2,TGTGCCAGCAGTAAAGGGACTAGCGGGAGGTCCGCCTACGAGCAGTACTTC,CASSKGTSGRSAYEQYF
TRBV2,TRBJ1-2,-,TRBD1,TGTGCCAGCAGTGAATCTATCTTGGTGGGACAGGGCGCGGGCTACACCTTC,CASSESILVGQGAGYTF
TRBV11-2,TRBJ1-2,-,-,TGTGCCAGCAGCTTTGGAACAGGGAGCGGCTACACCTTC,CASSFGTGSGYTF
TRBV19,TRBJ2-1,-,TRBD1,TGTGCCAGTAGTATTCGACAGGGTAATGAGCAGTTCTTC,CASSIRQGNEQFF
TRBV9,TRBJ2-7,-,TRBD2,TGTGCCAGCAGCGTAGGGGGCGGGAGTCCCTACGAGCAGTACTTC,CASSVGGGSPYEQYF
TRBV2,TRBJ2-3,-,-,TGTGCCAGCAGTGCCCAGGGTGCCGGAGGCACAGATACGCAGTATTTT,CASSAQGAGGTDTQYF
TRBV6-4,TRBJ2-5,-,TRBD2,TGTGCCAGCAGTGCTCTAGCGGGAGAGACCCAGTACTTC,CASSALAGETQYF
TRBV7-9,TRBJ2-1,-,-,TGTGCCAGCAGCTTACTCGGGAGCCAGTACAATGAGCAGTTCTTC,CASSLLGSQYNEQFF
TRBV5-1,TRBJ1-5,-,TRBD1,TGCGCCAGCAGCCCCGGGACAGGGAATCAGCCCCAGCATTTT,CASSPGTGNQPQHF
TRBV27,TRBJ1-1,-,-,TGTGCCAGCGCAGCAAGCTACGCGGGCACTGAAGCTTTCTTT,CASAASYAGTEAFF
TRBV21-1,TRBJ1-1,-,-,TGTGCCAGCAGCAGGGCGGGGGGGGTGAACACTGAAGCTTTCTTT,CASSRAGGVNTEAFF
TRBV6-6,TRBJ2-3,once,TRBD2,TGTGCCAGCAGTTCTCCGGGACTAGAGGGAGATACGCAGTATTTT,CASSSPGLEGDTQYF
TRBV5-6,TRBJ2-2,-,TRBD2,TGTGCCAGCAGGACTAGCGGGAGGGACACCGGGGAGCTGTTTTTT,CASRTSGRDTGELFF
TRBV19,TRBJ1-5,-,TRBD1,TGTGCCAGTAGTAAAACGACAGGGGGCTACAATCAGCCCCAGCATTTT,CASSKTTGGYNQPQHF
TRBV7-9,TRBJ2-3,-,-,TGTGCCAGCAGCTTAGGAGGGATGGATACGCAGTATTTT,CASSLGGMDTQYF
TRBV19,TRBJ2-3,-,-,TGTGCCAGTAGTAGCATCTCGGGGACAGATACGCAGTATTTT,CASSSISGTDTQYF
TRBV15,TRBJ2-5,-,TRBD1,TGTGCCACCAGCAGGGCCGTCCCGGGACAGGTTCTCCGGGAGACCCAGTACTTC,CATSRAVPGQVLRETQYF
TRBV28,TRBJ2-3,few,-,TGTGCCAGCAGTCTAGCGCCCCGCACAGATACGCAGTATTTT,CASSLAPRTDTQYF
TRBV7-2,TRBJ2-3,-,TRBD1,TGTGCCAGCAGCCATAGCCCCGAGGACAGGGGAACGTACTCAGATACGCAGTATTTT,CASSHSPEDRGTYSDTQYF
TRBV9,TRBJ2-5,-,TRBD2,TGTGCCAGCAGCCAAAGTAGCGGGAGGTATGGTTTGGAGACCCAGTACTTC,CASSQSSGRYGLETQYF
TRBV28,TRBJ2-2,few,TRBD2,TGTGCCAGCAGGCCTACTAGCGGGAGGGACACCGGGGAGCTGTTTTTT,CASRPTSGRDTGELFF
TRBV6-1,TRBJ1-4,-,-,TGTGCCAGCAGTGGAAGGGCATCTCGGACAGCATCGGGGGAAAAACTGTTTTTT,CASSGRASRTASGEKLFF
TRBV6-1,TRBJ2-7,-,TRBD2,TGTGCCAGCAGTGAAGATGGGAGGGCCTCCTCCAACGAGCAGTACTTC,CASSEDGRASSNEQYF
TRBV6-7,TRBJ2-3,-,TRBD2,TGTGCCAGCAGTTACGTCCCTAGAGCGGGAGGCACAGATACGCAGTATTTT,CASSYVPRAGGTDTQYF
TRBV6-4,TRBJ2-3,-,TRBD2,TGTGCCAGCAGTGAAATTGCGGGAGGGCCGACAGATACGCAGTATTTT,CASSEIAGGPTDTQYF
TRBV5-1,TRBJ1-3,-,-,TGCGCCAGCAGCTTGGCAGGAACGGACTCTGGAAACACCATATATTTT,CASSLAGTDSGNTIYF
TRBV2,TRBJ1-3,few,-,TGTGCCAGCAGTGAAAAAGGGGCTGGAAACACCATATATTTT,CASSEKGAGNTIYF
TRBV4-3,TRBJ2-2,few,-,TGCGCCAGCAGCCAAGAACCAACATCTCCCGGGGAGCTGTTTTTT,CASSQEPTSPGELFF
TRBV6-1,TRBJ1-1,-,-,TGTGCCAGCAGTGAAAGCGTGGTAAAGAACACTGAAGCTTTCTTT,CASSESVVKNTEAFF
TRBV27,TRBJ2-3,-,-,TGTGCCAGCAGTCTAATCCCTAGCACAGATACGCAGTATTTT,CASSLIPSTDTQYF
TRBV11-2,TRBJ1-5,-,-,TGTGCCAGCAGCTTAGGGGGGCAGTCGGATCAGCCCCAGCATTTT,CASSLGGQSDQPQHF
TRBV5-4,TRBJ2-7,-,-,TGTGCCAGCAGCCCTGGGCAGTCTGATTCCTACGAGCAGTACTTC,CASSPGQSDSYEQYF
TRBV7-9,TRBJ2-2,few,TRBD1,TGTGCCAGCAGCCTTTATGGGGGACAGGCCCACACCGGGGAGCTGTTTTTT,CASSLYGGQAHTGELFF
TRBV6-6,TRBJ2-3,-,-,TGTGCCAGCAGTTTTGGGGTGGGAGCAGATACGCAGTATTTT,CASSFGVGADTQYF
TRBV5-1,TRBJ1-4,-,-,TGCGCCAGCAGCCCGGGATTAGAAAAACTGTTTTTT,CASSPGLEKLFF
TRBV6-1,TRBJ2-3,-,-,TGTGCCAGCACCCTGGGTGGGGCCAACACAGATACGCAGTATTTT,CASTLGGANTDTQYF
TRBV4-3,TRBJ1-5,-,TRBD1,TGCGCCAGCAGCCAAGCAACAGGGGGAAATCAGCCCCAGCATTTT,CASSQATGGNQPQHF
TRBV9,TRBJ2-7,-,-,TGTGCCAGCAGCGCCCCGGGGGGCCAGGGAACCTACGAGCAGTACTTC,CASSAPGGQGTYEQYF
TRBV7-9,TRBJ1-1,-,-,TGTGCCAGCAGCACGCAGCGTAACACTGAAGCTTTCTTT,CASSTQRNTEAFF
TRBV7-6,TRBJ2-1,-,-,TGTGCCAGCAGCATTTCCCCGGGAGACAATGAGCAGTTCTTC,CASSISPGDNEQFF
TRBV20-1,TRBJ1-2,few,TRBD1,TGCAGTGCTACAGGGGGCTATGGCTACACCTTC,CSATGGYGYTF
TRBV10-2,TRBJ2-5,-,TRBD2,TGCGCCAGCAGTGAGGGTTCTAGCGGGAGGGCCGGGGAGACCCAGTACTTC,CASSEGSSGRAGETQYF
TRBV7-6,TRBJ1-3,-,-,TGTGCCAGCAGCTTCCAAGCTCTGGCTGGAAACACCATATATTTT,CASSFQALAGNTIYF
TRBV18,TRBJ1-1,few,-,TGTGCCAGCTCATCACCGGAAACGGACAGATTTATGAACACTGAAGCTTTCTTT,CASSSPETDRFMNTEAFF